This T cell receptor beta chain is drawn from a study of blood T cell repertoires in COVID-19. Study overall: COVID-19 samples collected from the United States, Italy and Spain covered acute and convalescent phases. T cells, B-cell-depleted T cells, or PBMCs supplied cDNA or gDNA.

Original analysis: Researchers report that nucleated cell counts were estimated from reference gene primer amplification. The protocol was immunoSEQ multiplex PCR, while the TCRdb copy is restricted to in-frame clones and leaves out a portion. That table supplies the V and J calls and clone size; D and trimming were determined from the DNA. The data show about 130,000 clones, with roughly three quarters seen just once and around 1.8% held by the top ten. This clone was found once. Germline loops: CDR1 SEHNR, CDR2 FQNEAQ (reference sequence). The CDR3 consists of 12 residues. The V end was cut by 1 base, the J end by 4 bases, with 5 bases between.

The sequenced sample consisted of peripheral blood. V is TRBV7-9 and J is TRBJ2-7; D is ambiguous. This TCR was recovered from a woman in her sixties or seventies with acute or convalescent COVID-19. CDR3 coding DNA: TGTGCCAGCAGCTTAGGAGCTTACGAGCAGTACTTC. It encodes CASSLGAYEQYF. Filled out from reference TRBV7-9 and TRBJ2-7, the complete variable domain reads DTGVSQNPRHKITKRGQNVTFRCDPISEHNRLYWYRQTLGQGPEFLTYFQNEAQLEKSRLLSDRFSAERPKGSFSTLEIQRTEQGDSAMYLCASSLGAYEQYFGPGTRLTVT.